This record covers a single T cell receptor beta chain. Antigen: not known. The method was immunoSEQ multiplex PCR; TCRdb's version includes in-frame clones alone and lacks a portion of them. The table lists approximately 240,000 clones, about 69% of them singletons. These data originate in a study of shared clonotypes between healthy human individuals. Study summary: CD8 memory received one plate per donor, CD8 naive two, CD4 memory three and CD4 naive three. Findings and caveats of the study: It was the non-shared clonotypes that had lower generation probabilities than clonotypes shared by all four donors. Sampling covered blood only; tissue repertoires likely differ. The naive CD4 repertoires of a handful of donors were compared, and approximately 4.7% of clonotypes were shared.

The V and J ends lost 4 bases and 4 bases, in that order; junction bases with no gene match: 9. Germline CDR1 is SGHKS and CDR2 is YYEKEE (reference sequence). This CDR3 has 16 residues. The TCR was taken from a man under 40 in good health. Source material: memory CD4+ T cells sorted from blood. Subset noted: CD45RA-negative fraction. The rearrangement links TRBV5-5 to TRBJ2-1; 9 bases are shared with TRBD2. This CDR3 is CASSLLAGSYYNEQFF. The DNA for the CDR3 is TGTGCCAGCAGCCTGCTAGCGGGAAGTTATTACAATGAGCAGTTCTTC.